Listed below are T cell receptor beta chains from one sample, sequenced in a study of cytomegalovirus exposure and HLA in healthy donors. Measured with immunoSEQ multiplex PCR; TCRdb has only the in-frame clones, and not every one. This table has roughly 120,000 clones, roughly 80% appearing once. The sequenced material came from PBMCs. The receptors were sampled from a male donor in good health and CMV-seropositive. Both conserved end residues are part of each CDR3. D genes are given only for firm matches. Some rows mark clone size as missing; the rest say once, few, many or name a class of expanded clone.

J,size,V,D,DNA,CDR3
TRBJ2-7,few,TRBV9,TRBD2,TGTGCCAGCAGCGTTAGCGGGAAAAGCTCCTACGAGCAGTACTTC,CASSVSGKSSYEQYF
TRBJ1-3,-,TRBV18,-,TGTGCCAGCTCACCGGGTCCAGGTTCTGGAAACACCATATATTTT,CASSPGPGSGNTIYF
TRBJ2-7,-,TRBV28,TRBD2,TGTGCCAGCAGACTAGGCCTAGCGGGAGCCTACGAGCAGTACTTC,CASRLGLAGAYEQYF
TRBJ1-1,few,TRBV6-1,-,TGTGCCAGCATTTTGTTCGGGACTGAAGCTTTCTTT,CASILFGTEAFF
TRBJ2-7,-,TRBV6-5,-,TGTGCCAGCAGTCGAACCAGGGACTACGAGCAGTACTTC,CASSRTRDYEQYF
TRBJ2-1,-,TRBV27,-,TGTGCCAGCAGTAAACTCAACTTAAATGAGCAGTTCTTC,CASSKLNLNEQFF
TRBJ1-4,once,TRBV7-2,-,TGTGCCAGCAGCACAAACAGGGTCGCTGAAAAACTGTTTTTT,CASSTNRVAEKLFF
TRBJ2-7,-,TRBV10-3,TRBD1,TGTGCCATTCGGACAGGGGGGTCCTACGAGCAGTACTTC,CAIRTGGSYEQYF
TRBJ2-7,-,TRBV30,TRBD2,TGTGCCTGGAGTATTGCGGGAGGGTACGAGCAGTACTTC,CAWSIAGGYEQYF
TRBJ2-5,-,TRBV2,TRBD1,TGTGCCAGCAGGTCAGGACAGGGAGAGACCCAGTACTTC,CASRSGQGETQYF
TRBJ2-7,-,TRBV4-3,-,TGCGCCAGCAGCCAAGAAACGGCGGACTGGACCATGTACGAGCAGTACTTC,CASSQETADWTMYEQYF
TRBJ2-7,-,TRBV9,-,TGTGCCAGCAGCGTAGATGCGGCACCTAGAGAGCAGTACTTC,CASSVDAAPREQYF
TRBJ2-2,-,TRBV7-3,-,TGTGCCAGCAGCCGTTTGGACTTGGCCGGGGAGCTGTTTTTT,CASSRLDLAGELFF
TRBJ2-1,-,TRBV27,TRBD2,TGTGCCAGCAGTTTGAGACTAGCGGGAGTCAATGAGCAGTTCTTC,CASSLRLAGVNEQFF
TRBJ1-1,once,TRBV19,-,TGTGCCAGTAACCAGGGAATGAACACTGAAGCTTTCTTT,CASNQGMNTEAFF
TRBJ2-3,-,TRBV5-6,-,TGTGCCAGCCTATTTACAGGAGATACGCAGTATTTT,CASLFTGDTQYF
TRBJ2-7,-,TRBV29-1,-,TGCAGCGTTCGAGGGGCAGGGGATAACGACGAGCAGTACTTC,CSVRGAGDNDEQYF
TRBJ2-1,-,TRBV2,-,TGTGCCAGCAGCATAGAGTCCCCTGTGCAGTTCTTC,CASSIESPVQFF
TRBJ2-1,-,TRBV10-3,TRBD2,TGTGCCATCAGTGTCGGAACTAGCGGGAGTAATGAGCAGTTCTTC,CAISVGTSGSNEQFF
TRBJ2-1,-,TRBV27,TRBD2,TGTGCCAGCAGTTTATCGGGGGGAGGGGTCTACAATGAGCAGTTCTTC,CASSLSGGGVYNEQFF
TRBJ2-5,-,TRBV6-6,TRBD1,TGTGCCAGCAGTCCGAGGACAGGGGAAGAGACCCAGTACTTC,CASSPRTGEETQYF
TRBJ2-7,-,TRBV18,TRBD2,TGTGCCAGCTCACCGGGACTAGCGGGGTTTTTTGAGCAGTACTTC,CASSPGLAGFFEQYF
TRBJ2-7,-,TRBV28,-,TGTGCCAGCAGTGACCGATCGAAGGGGTTATCCTACGAGCAGTACTTC,CASSDRSKGLSYEQYF
TRBJ2-1,-,TRBV10-3,TRBD2,TGTGCCATCAGTGAGGCAAGACTAGCGGGAGGGAAAAATGAGCAGTTCTTC,CAISEARLAGGKNEQFF
TRBJ1-5,-,TRBV6-6,TRBD1,TGTGCCAGCAGCTCCGAGGCCGACAGGGTAGGTCAGCCCCAGCATTTT,CASSSEADRVGQPQHF
TRBJ2-5,-,TRBV29-1,-,TGCAGCGTTGAAGAGGTGGAGGGTGGAGAGACCCAGTACTTC,CSVEEVEGGETQYF
TRBJ1-1,-,TRBV25-1,-,TGTGCCAGCAGTGTTCTCCGCGGTGGGGGCTCGAACACTGAAGCTTTCTTT,CASSVLRGGGSNTEAFF
TRBJ1-5,-,TRBV27,-,TGTGCCAGCAGTTTATCGGTCCTCGGGAGCAATCAGCCCCAGCATTTT,CASSLSVLGSNQPQHF
TRBJ1-2,few,TRBV5-8,-,TGTGCCAGCAGCTACTCTTTCCCAGGAAAATCCTTAAACTATGGCTACACCTTC,CASSYSFPGKSLNYGYTF
TRBJ2-6,-,TRBV30,-,TGTGCCTGGATAAAGGGACTTTCTGGGGCCAACGTCCTGACTTTC,CAWIKGLSGANVLTF
TRBJ2-7,-,TRBV7-9,-,TGTGCCAGCAGCTTTACTAGCTCCTCCTACGAGCAGTACTTC,CASSFTSSSYEQYF
TRBJ1-2,once,TRBV7-9,-,TGTGCCAGCAGCCCCACCCAGACTGGGGGCTACACCTTC,CASSPTQTGGYTF
TRBJ1-4,-,TRBV15,TRBD1,TGTGCCACCAGCAGAGATCAGACAGGGCCAACAACTAATGAAAAACTGTTTTTT,CATSRDQTGPTTNEKLFF
TRBJ2-4,-,TRBV28,TRBD2,TGTGCCAGCAGTTTATCACCGCGGGGGGGGAACATTCAGTACTTC,CASSLSPRGGNIQYF
TRBJ2-5,-,TRBV11-2,TRBD2,TGTGCCAGCAGCTTAGAATGGAGCGGGAGTAGGGAGACCCAGTACTTC,CASSLEWSGSRETQYF
TRBJ2-1,-,TRBV6-4,TRBD2,TGTGCCCGCAAGCGGGAGGGCTGTGTTCATCGTCATGAGCAGTTCTTC,CARKREGCVHRHEQFF
TRBJ2-1,-,TRBV4-3,-,TGCGCCAGCAGCCAAGATACGGGATTTCGTGCCTACAATGAGCAGTTCTTC,CASSQDTGFRAYNEQFF
TRBJ1-5,-,TRBV5-6,-,TGTGCCAGCAGCTTACGCGGGAGAGGACAGCCCCAGCATTTT,CASSLRGRGQPQHF
TRBJ2-3,-,TRBV7-2,-,TGTGCCAGCAGCTCCCGAACTCGAGATACGCAGTATTTT,CASSSRTRDTQYF
TRBJ2-2,-,TRBV5-4,-,TGTGCCAGCAGCCCCCGGACAGTCGCGAACACCGGGGAGCTGTTTTTT,CASSPRTVANTGELFF
TRBJ2-3,-,TRBV19,-,TGTGCCAGTAGTTGGACAGCGGGAAGAGATACGCAGTATTTT,CASSWTAGRDTQYF
TRBJ2-3,few,TRBV7-3,TRBD1,TGTGCCAGCAGCCTCCAGGGGGCCCCAGATACGCAGTATTTT,CASSLQGAPDTQYF
TRBJ2-1,-,TRBV30,TRBD2,TGTGCCTGGTGGACTAGCGGGAGCCCGCGGGAGCAGTTCTTC,CAWWTSGSPREQFF
TRBJ2-3,-,TRBV9,-,TGTGCCAGCAGCGTCGGCGGGGGCGACACAGATACGCAGTATTTT,CASSVGGGDTDTQYF
TRBJ2-5,-,TRBV20-1,-,TGCAGTGCTCTTCAGGGGGAGACCCAGTACTTC,CSALQGETQYF
TRBJ2-2,-,TRBV9,TRBD2,TGTGCCAGCAGCGTCCAAGCGGGAGACTACACCGGGGAGCTGTTTTTT,CASSVQAGDYTGELFF
TRBJ2-1,-,TRBV21-1,-,-,CASVGTGILNEQFF
TRBJ2-1,-,TRBV14,TRBD2,TGTGCCAGCAGCCCAGTGGGACTAGCTTATGAGCAGTTCTTC,CASSPVGLAYEQFF
TRBJ1-2,few,TRBV19,-,TGTGCCAGTAGTATAAGTGGAGTTGCTGGATATGGCTACACCTTC,CASSISGVAGYGYTF
TRBJ1-1,-,TRBV7-9,-,TGTTCCAGCAGCTACAGGGAGAGCACTGAAGCTTTCTTT,CSSSYRESTEAFF
TRBJ2-7,-,TRBV6-5,TRBD2,TGTGCCAGCAGACTAGCGGGAGTTAACGAGCAGTACTTC,CASRLAGVNEQYF
TRBJ1-3,-,TRBV7-9,TRBD1,TGTGCCAGCAGCTGGGACAGGACAATAAACACCATATATTTT,CASSWDRTINTIYF
TRBJ2-6,once,TRBV28,-,TGTGCCACTGATCCATCTGGGGCCAACGGCCTGACTTTC,CATDPSGANGLTF
TRBJ1-2,-,TRBV28,-,TGTGCCAGCAGTTTGCTCTTAGTCCTTGGCTACACCTTC,CASSLLLVLGYTF